These 6 T cell receptor beta chains were sequenced from one sample in a study of shared clonotypes between healthy human individuals. Positively selected for CCR7, the CD45RO-negative cells used as naive CD8 cells excluded terminally differentiated effector memory CD45RA+ cells. Produced via immunoSEQ multiplex PCR; TCRdb's table is partial and in-frame only. The data show 550,000 to 600,000 clones, with roughly 98% seen just once and roughly 0.29% held by the top ten. Sequencing was done on a sample of naive CD8+ T cells sorted from blood. Receptors originate from a man aged 25-40 years in good health.

The chain combines TRBV7-9 with TRBJ2-3; 9 positions agree with TRBD1. The CDR3 is made up of 14 amino acids. Germline-derived CDR1 and CDR2 are SEHNR and FQNEAQ (reference sequence). The V gene end was trimmed by 6 bases and the J gene end by 6 bases; junction bases not matched to a gene: 7. The CDR3 DNA is TGTGCCAGCAGTTCGACAGGGGGTGCGGATACGCAGTATTTT. Protein product: CASSSTGGADTQYF.

The rearrangement uses TRBV4-1 and TRBJ2-2; TRBD1 matches 9 bases. This CDR3 is 16 amino acids long. V lost 4 bases, J lost 5 bases, and 8 bases stayed unmatched. Germline CDR1 MGHRA, CDR2 YSYEKL. The CDR3 region is CASSPTGTGYTGELFF. CDR3 coding DNA: TGCGCCAGCAGCCCGACCGGGACAGGGTATACCGGGGAGCTGTTTTTT.

This clone was seen once. This chain links TRBV30 with TRBJ2-5; the match to TRBD1 covers 9 bases. Germline V gene sequence: CDR1 GTSNPN, CDR2 SVGIG (reference sequence). CDR3 size: 14 residues. With V trimmed by 4 bases and J by 7 bases, 10 bases remained unmatched. Here the CDR3 reads CAWNPTGGYGTQYF. The CDR3 DNA is TGTGCCTGGAATCCGACAGGGGGTTATGGGACCCAGTACTTC.

The CDR3 DNA reads TGTGCCAGCAGCTCTACCGGGACTAGCGCCGTTCACGAGCAGTACTTC. It translates to CASSSTGTSAVHEQYF. The chain employs TRBV7-3 and TRBJ2-7; 10 positions match TRBD2. The CDR3 sequence is 16 residues long. After removal of 4 bases from V and 5 bases from J, the junction contained 11 bases not matched to a gene. The germline gives CDR1 SGHTA, CDR2 FQGTGA. Complete variable domain (other parts from reference TRBV7-3 and TRBJ2-7): GAGVSQTPSNKVTEKGKYVELRCDPISGHTALYWYRQSLGQGPEFLIYFQGTGAADDSGLPNDRFFAVRPEGSVSTLKIQRTERGDSAVYLCASSSTGTSAVHEQYFGPGTRLTVT.

The V gene is TRBV30, the J gene TRBJ2-3; tentative D call: TRBD2 (6 bases). V was shortened by 2 bases and J by 4 bases, with 16 bases between the two germline ends. Germline loops: CDR1 GTSNPN, CDR2 SVGIG (reference sequence). The CDR3 covers 15 residues. CDR3 coding DNA: TGTGCCTGGAGTTTTACAGGAGGAGGGCCAGATACGCAGTATTTT. Translating it yields CAWSFTGGGPDTQYF.

V gene TRBV7-2 combines with J gene TRBJ2-7, with D possibly matching TRBD2 (6 bases). CDR3 length equals 15 residues. CDR1 SGHTA and CDR2 FQGNSA come from the germline V gene. V was pared by 1 base and J by 0 bases, with 10 bases between. CDR3 in amino acids: CASSLGSGASYEQYF. CDR3 DNA: TGTGCCAGCAGCTTAGGTAGCGGAGCCTCCTACGAGCAGTACTTC.